The 27 T cell receptor beta chains in this list originate from one sample, sequenced in a study of beta chain features in type 1 diabetes. Findings and limits, study-wide: TCRB CDR3 length was moderately but significantly reduced in all four CD4+ subsets of Type 1 diabetes patients.

Their target antigens are unknown. Isolated RNA was reverse transcribed in full, so expressed TCRB transcripts were sequenced. Only in-frame clones appear in the TCRdb table, and some are missing; sequencing was by immunoSEQ multiplex PCR. Of 250,000 to 350,000 clones in the sample, 14% to 15% were seen once. Sequencing input: naive CD4+ T cells from blood. Source of these receptors: a young man with type 1 diabetes.

As regards this clone: The same CDR3 arises from other DNA sequences in this sample as well. The CDR3 DNA reads TGTGCCAGCAGCCCTTTCACAGATACGCAGTATTTT. It is translated as CASSPFTDTQYF. The chain has TRBV7-2 and TRBJ2-3; the D is unclear. This CDR3 is built from 12 residues. Trimming cost V 5 bases and J 2 bases, with 5 bases left between them. From germline, CDR1 is SGHTA and CDR2 FQGNSA. Combining the CDR3 with reference TRBV7-2 and TRBJ2-3 gives the whole variable domain GAGVSQSPSNKVTEKGKDVELRCDPISGHTALYWYRQSLGQGLEFLIYFQGNSAPDKSGLPSDRFSAERTGGSVSTLTIQRTQQEDSAVYLCASSPFTDTQYFGPGTRLTVL.

CDR3 nucleotide sequence: TGTGCCAGCAGTTGGGACAGCTATGGCTACACCTTC. Translation: CASSWDSYGYTF. This chain uses TRBV28 with TRBJ1-2; 7 bases match TRBD1. Trimming took 4 bases from V and 4 from J; bases not matched to a gene: 0. Germline lookup yields CDR1 MDHEN and CDR2 SYDVKM. This CDR3 is 12 amino acids long.

There are a few counts of this clone. V gene TRBV5-4 combines with J gene TRBJ1-1; D not certain. The CDR3 has 12 amino acids. V lost 4 bases and J 5 bases, leaving 9 bases between the germline ends. From germline, CDR1 is SGHNT and CDR2 YYREEE (reference sequence). DNA of the CDR3: TGTGCCAGCAGCGGGAGGGAGACTGAAGCTTTCTTT. Amino acids: CASSGRETEAFF.

This clone came up a few times. The chain recombines TRBV7-2 with TRBJ2-3, with 13 nucleotides matching TRBD2. The V segment lost 6 bases and the J segment 10 bases; nucleotides outside the gene matches: 10. The CDR3 runs 15 residues. Germline V lookup: CDR1 SGHTA, CDR2 FQGNSA. DNA of the CDR3: TGTGCCAGCAGTTCCGGGACTAGCGGGATCCGGGCGCAGTATTTT. Its translation is CASSSGTSGIRAQYF.

This clone came up a few times. The chain joins TRBV7-8 to TRBJ2-3, with D unclear. The germline CDR1 and CDR2 sequences are SGHVS and FQNEAQ. The length of the CDR3 is 15 residues. The germline V and J ends were trimmed by 5 bases and 6 bases, with 18 bases remaining between them. CDR3 residues: CASSSRLLRGDTQYF. The DNA for the CDR3 is TGTGCCAGCAGCAGCCGACTGCTACGAGGTGATACGCAGTATTTT.

The rearrangement joins TRBV18 to TRBJ2-7; a possible D gene is TRBD1 (6 bases). The germline CDR1 and CDR2 sequences are KGHSH and LQKENI. The CDR3 runs 17 residues. V was pared by 2 bases and J by 0 bases, with 17 bases between. The CDR3 sequence: CASSPVLSGQSSYEQYF. The CDR3 DNA reads TGTGCCAGCTCACCAGTCCTTAGTGGACAGAGCTCCTACGAGCAGTACTTC.

V usage is TRBV18 and J usage is TRBJ2-1; D might be TRBD2 (6 bases). V lost 3 bases, J lost 0 bases, and 12 bases lay in between. Per the germline V gene, CDR1 is KGHSH and CDR2 is LQKENI. The length of the CDR3 is 16 residues. The CDR3 region is CASSPEGRASYNEQFF. Written as DNA, the CDR3 is TGTGCCAGCTCACCGGAGGGGCGAGCCTCCTACAATGAGCAGTTCTTC.

In nucleotides, the CDR3 is TGTGCCAGCAGCATGGGACAGGCCGATGAAAAACTGTTTTTT. It is translated as CASSMGQADEKLFF. The rearrangement joins TRBV5-4 to TRBJ1-4; TRBD1 aligns across 8 bases. Germline CDR1 reads SGHNT; CDR2 reads YYREEE (reference sequence). This CDR3 has 14 residues. Unmatched junction bases numbered 5, after V lost 4 bases and J lost 6 bases.

This clone has only a few counts. The chain recombines TRBV7-9 with TRBJ1-3; tentatively, D is TRBD1 (6 bases). Trimming took 8 bases from V and 0 from J, leaving 11 bases between them. CDR1 is SEHNR and CDR2 is FQNEAQ in the germline V gene (reference sequence). The CDR3 has 14 residues. For the CDR3, the DNA is TGTGCCAGCCGGGACAAGAGCTCTGGAAACACCATATATTTT. Protein product: CASRDKSSGNTIYF. Supplemented by reference TRBV7-9 and TRBJ1-3, the full variable domain reads DTGVSQNPRHKITKRGQNVTFRCDPISEHNRLYWYRQTLGQGPEFLTYFQNEAQLEKSRLLSDRFSAERPKGSFSTLEIQRTEQGDSAMYLCASRDKSSGNTIYFGEGSWLTVV.

This chain links TRBV10-1 with TRBJ2-7, with 7 bases aligning to TRBD2. Trimming removed 6 bases from V and 0 bases from J; junction bases left unmatched: 8. This CDR3 contains 15 residues. The V gene's germline CDR1 is WNHNN and CDR2 SYGVQD (reference sequence). The CDR3 reads CASSDTSSGSYEQYF. The CDR3 DNA reads as TGCGCCAGCAGCGACACGTCTAGCGGCTCCTACGAGCAGTACTTC.

V gene TRBV29-1 combines with J gene TRBJ2-5, with D unclear. CDR1 is SQVTM, CDR2 ANQGSEA, per germline. The CDR3 consists of 12 residues. V lost 1 base, J lost 7 bases, and 10 bases lay in between. The CDR3 is CSVEARPGTQYF. For the CDR3, the DNA is TGCAGCGTTGAAGCGCGGCCTGGGACCCAGTACTTC.

The table lists this clone with a few counts. This sequence joins TRBV4-1 and TRBJ1-5, with 10 bases identical to TRBD1. Germline loops: CDR1 MGHRA, CDR2 YSYEKL. CDR3 size: 15 residues. V dropped 3 bases and J dropped 3; count of bases not matched to a gene: 2. The CDR3 reads CASSQGQGFNQPQHF. The CDR3 coding sequence is TGCGCCAGCAGCCAGGGACAGGGGTTCAATCAGCCCCAGCATTTT.

The chain couples TRBV5-4 to TRBJ1-1, with 8 bases aligning to TRBD1. The CDR3 is made up of 17 amino acids. The J segment lost 4 bases and the V segment lost 3 bases, leaving 14 bases of the junction unmatched. Germline loops: CDR1 SGHNT, CDR2 YYREEE (reference sequence). The CDR3 nucleotides are TGTGCCAGCAGCTGGACAGGGTTCGGTGGCAGAGGCACTGAAGCTTTCTTT. It encodes CASSWTGFGGRGTEAFF.

J is TRBJ2-2 and V is TRBV30; D uncertain. The V end lost 0 bases, the J end lost 1 base, and 12 bases lay between the germline ends. Germline CDR1 GTSNPN, CDR2 SVGIG (reference sequence). This CDR3 contains 16 residues. Here the CDR3 DNA reads TGTGCCTGGAGTGTACATAGACTGATGAACACCGGGGAGCTGTTTTTT. Its translation: CAWSVHRLMNTGELFF.

This clone was counted a few times. V gene TRBV18 combines with J gene TRBJ2-1, with 7 bases fitting TRBD2. V lost 1 base to trimming and J lost 0 bases; unmatched junction nucleotides: 9. Germline V CDR1 and CDR2: KGHSH, LQKENI. The CDR3 extends over 18 amino acids. The CDR3 is CASSPQLAAGRSYNEQFF. The CDR3 DNA is TGTGCCAGCTCACCACAGCTCGCAGCGGGACGCTCCTACAATGAGCAGTTCTTC.

This chain links TRBV6-5 with TRBJ1-6; the D gene is possibly TRBD1 (5 bases). V was cut by 6 bases and J by 4 bases, with 10 bases left in between. Germline V CDR1 and CDR2: MNHEY, SVGAGI. The CDR3 consists of 14 residues. The CDR3 nucleotides read TGTGCCAGCAGCCTGACAGCATATAATTCACCCCTCCACTTT. This encodes CASSLTAYNSPLHF.

In this sample, this clone turned up a few times. This chain connects TRBV2 to TRBJ2-7; D is ambiguous. This CDR3 spans 12 amino acids. The germline V gene encodes CDR1 SNHLY and CDR2 FYNNEI. Trimming took 3 bases from V and 4 from J, leaving 7 bases between them. CDR3: CASSDGFYEQYF. In DNA form, the CDR3 reads TGTGCCAGCAGTGACGGTTTTTACGAGCAGTACTTC.

The chain employs TRBV2 and TRBJ2-1; 11 positions agree with TRBD1. The CDR3 spans 16 residues. Germline CDR1 is SNHLY and CDR2 is FYNNEI. The J segment lost 4 bases and the V segment lost 6 bases, leaving 8 bases of the junction unmatched. CDR3 sequence reads: CASRRGQGAAYNEQFF. The CDR3, as DNA: TGTGCCAGCAGGCGCGGACAGGGGGCGGCGTACAATGAGCAGTTCTTC. Using reference TRBV2 and TRBJ2-1 for the parts outside the CDR3, the full variable domain is EPEVTQTPSHQVTQMGQEVILRCVPISNHLYFYWYRQILGQKVEFLVSFYNNEISEKSEIFDDQFSVERPDGSNFTLKIRSTKLEDSAMYFCASRRGQGAAYNEQFFGPGTRLTVL.

The chain links TRBV11-2 to TRBJ1-4; 11 nucleotides match TRBD1. With V trimmed by 4 bases and J by 7 bases, 8 bases remained unmatched. The CDR3 has 16 residues. CDR1 is SGHAT, CDR2 FQNNGV, per germline. As DNA, the CDR3 is TGTGCCAGCAGCTCCGGGGACAGGGGGGTTAGTGAAAAACTGTTTTTT. Protein sequence: CASSSGDRGVSEKLFF.

This clone has a handful of counts. The rearrangement joins TRBV21-1 to TRBJ2-6; the table's D gene call, TRBD1, was not cross checked with the DNA. TRBV21-1 is a listed pseudogene. The CDR3 sequence is 18 residues long. CDR3 nucleotides: TGTGCCAGCAGCAAAGCCTTTTCTCCAGGGCAAGTGGCCAACGTCCTGACTTTC. This sequence encodes CASSKAFSPGQVANVLTF.

The genes are TRBV29-1 and TRBJ2-3; a possible D gene is TRBD2 (6 bases). The germline V gene has CDR1 SQVTM and CDR2 ANQGSEA. V was pared by 6 bases and J by 0 bases, with 13 bases between. This CDR3 contains 14 residues. CDR3 region: CSVKPGLSTDTQYF. CDR3 DNA sequence: TGCAGCGTGAAACCGGGACTTAGCACAGATACGCAGTATTTT.

V is TRBV5-6 and J is TRBJ2-7; D unclear. The CDR3 loop spans 12 amino acids. Trimming took off 3 bases at V and 0 bases at J, with 4 bases between the two ends. From germline, CDR1 is SGHDT and CDR2 YYEEEE. CDR3: CASSWASYEQYF. CDR3 bases: TGTGCCAGCAGCTGGGCCTCCTACGAGCAGTACTTC.

This clone was observed a handful of times. The chain joins TRBV5-1 to TRBJ2-7, with 7 bases aligning to TRBD1. J gave up 5 bases and V 0 bases, and 5 bases lay outside the gene matches. This CDR3 is built from 14 residues. Per the germline V gene, CDR1 is SGHRS and CDR2 is YFSETQ. The CDR3 is CASSLGAGGHEQYF. Here the CDR3 DNA reads TGCGCCAGCAGCTTGGGAGCAGGGGGTCACGAGCAGTACTTC.

This chain joins TRBV15 and TRBJ1-2, with D tentatively TRBD1 (6 bases). Germline V lookup: CDR1 LNHNV, CDR2 YYDKDF (reference sequence). V was pared by 1 base and J by 4 bases, with 10 bases between. This CDR3 has 14 amino acids. The CDR3, as DNA: TGTGCCACCAGCAGAGTTCGGACAGCCTATGGCTACACCTTC. It encodes CATSRVRTAYGYTF.

The chain employs TRBV5-1 and TRBJ2-1; 12 positions match TRBD2. Looked up from germline, CDR1 is SGHRS and CDR2 is YFSETQ. V shed 0 bases and J 3 bases; nucleotides not matched to a gene: 4. The CDR3 extends over 17 amino acids. CDR3 loop: CASSLVASGRVYNEQFF. The DNA of the CDR3 is TGCGCCAGCAGCTTGGTAGCTAGCGGGAGGGTCTACAATGAGCAGTTCTTC.

V is TRBV6-5 and J is TRBJ1-1, with 7 bases aligning to TRBD1. The germline V gene encodes CDR1 MNHEY and CDR2 SVGAGI. Germline trimming cut 2 bases from V and 8 bases from J; bases unmatched to any gene: 5. CDR3 length: 13 amino acids. As DNA, the CDR3 is TGTGCCAGCAGTTACGGACAGGACCTCGAAGCTTTCTTT. Translating gives CASSYGQDLEAFF.

This rearrangement joins TRBV27 to TRBJ2-3; the D gene is possibly TRBD1 (6 bases). This CDR3 comprises 15 residues. CDR1 MNHEY and CDR2 SMNVEV come from the germline V gene (reference sequence). The CDR3 region has the DNA TGTGGATCCCGGGGCAGGGGTTCTAAGATGGCTACGCAGTATTTT. The encoded protein is CGSRGRGSKMATQYF.